This T cell receptor beta chain was identified during a study of long-term antiretroviral therapy in people with HIV. About the study: The immediate-ART recommendation dates to 2015, and the earliest samples predate it by about a decade.

Survey-level resolution applied to immunoSEQ assay v3.0. Data came from immunoSEQ multiplex PCR; TCRdb stores just in-frame clones and leaves some out. Here the sample spans around 7,900 clones, roughly 80% being singletons. Findings and caveats of the study: Clones that had undergone expansion before ART prevailed in the repertoire throughout all time points.

Germline CDR1 reads SGHVS; CDR2 reads FQNEAQ. The CDR3 loop spans 11 amino acids. Trimming cost V 5 bases and J 10 bases, with 9 bases left between them. Note on this clone: Its antigen is not known.

The sequenced sample was unsorted PBMCs, obtained 0.1 years after starting antiretroviral therapy. The rearrangement joins TRBV7-8 to TRBJ2-1, with D uncertain. This TCR was recovered from a man in his forties with HIV. This CDR3 reads CASSLNQEQFF. The CDR3, as DNA: TGTGCCAGCAGCCTCAATCAGGAGCAGTTCTTC.